In its sample, the clone carrying this TCR beta chain was seen many times. What it recognizes is unknown. The source of the sample is a study of neurological immune-mediated disorders. Overall study results and limits: According to phylogenetic grouping, one related-CDR3 cluster, a possible signature, contained the repertoires of 18 of 34 multiple sclerosis patients.

Sample time point: longitudinal time-point 3. The team produced cDNA through 5'RACE using 10-nucleotide random UMIs. Every sequencing run returned over 180 million TCR-beta sequences, which were derived from 15-18 subjects. TCRdb reprocessed the 5' RACE reads with MiXCR, giving one entry per CDR3 protein. The data contain about 80,000 distinct CDR3 sequences, around 4% of them seen just once; the ten biggest clones take up roughly 5.6%. The V gene lost 0 bases and the J gene lost 1 base, with 10 bases spanning the gap. From germline, CDR1 is SGHDN and CDR2 FVKESK. CDR3 size: 16 residues. This chain links TRBV14 with TRBJ2-4, with D possibly matching TRBD2 (6 bases). Sequenced: PBMCs. This TCR was sampled from a woman aged 60-75 years with multiple sclerosis. Written as DNA, the CDR3 is TGTGCCAGCAGCCAAGAGGTCGGAGGGGCCAAAAACATTCAGTACTTC. Its translation is CASSQEVGGAKNIQYF. The full variable domain, with the rest looked up from reference TRBV14 and TRBJ2-4, is EAGVTQFPSHSVIEKGQTVTLRCDPISGHDNLYWYRRVMGKEIKFLLHFVKESKQDESGMPNNRFLAERTGGTYSTLKVQPAELEDSGVYFCASSQEVGGAKNIQYFGAGTRLSVL.